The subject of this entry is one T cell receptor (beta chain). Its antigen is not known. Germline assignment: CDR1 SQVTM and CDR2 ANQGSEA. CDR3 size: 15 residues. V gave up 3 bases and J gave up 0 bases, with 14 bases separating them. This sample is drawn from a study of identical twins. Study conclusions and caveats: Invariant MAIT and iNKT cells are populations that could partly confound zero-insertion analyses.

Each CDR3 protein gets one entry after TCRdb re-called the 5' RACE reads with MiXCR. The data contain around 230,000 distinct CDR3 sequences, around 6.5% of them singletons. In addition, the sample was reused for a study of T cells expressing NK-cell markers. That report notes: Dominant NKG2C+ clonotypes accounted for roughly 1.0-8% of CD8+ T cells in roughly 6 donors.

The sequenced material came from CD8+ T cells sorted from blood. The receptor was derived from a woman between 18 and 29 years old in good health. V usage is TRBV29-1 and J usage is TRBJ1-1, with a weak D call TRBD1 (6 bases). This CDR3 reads CSVDARGSLNTEAFF. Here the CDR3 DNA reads TGCAGCGTTGATGCGAGGGGGAGCCTGAACACTGAAGCTTTCTTT. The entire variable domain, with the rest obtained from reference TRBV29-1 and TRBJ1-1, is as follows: SAVISQKPSRDICQRGTSLTIQCQVDSQVTMMFWYRQQPGQSLTLIATANQGSEATYESGFVIDKFPISRPNLTFSTLTVSNMSPEDSSIYLCSVDARGSLNTEAFFGQGTRLTVV.